This TCR beta chain was recovered during a study of OX40 agonist ivuxolimab in advanced cancers. Study background: Age averaged about 60 years (range about 23 to 80), and 82.7% were male. Whole-study results and caveats: At 0.1 to 3.0 mg/kg and by week 6, clonal expansion occurred in CD4+ and CD8+ blood T cells. Among the least clonally expanded were partial responders at 0.1-3.0 mg/kg.

Of note for this clone: The antigen remains undetermined.

Blood specimens came from baseline, cycle 4 day 1, and cycle 7 day 1. Generated by immunoSEQ multiplex PCR, the TCRdb table keeps only in-frame clones and is missing some. This table has some 86,000 clones, 91% appearing once. Sequences were derived from CD4+ or CD8+ T cells sorted from blood, sampled in a trial of the OX40 agonist ivuxolimab. This TCR derives from an adult with an advanced solid tumor such as melanoma, head and neck, liver or kidney cancer.

The CDR3 nucleotides are TGTGCCAGCAGCTTGGCGGAGACCCAGTACTTC. This encodes CASSLAETQYF. This chain connects TRBV5-8 to TRBJ2-5; D is uncertain. Trimming took off 0 bases at V and 5 bases at J, with 2 bases between the two ends. This CDR3 region has 11 residues. CDR1 and CDR2 (germline): SGHTS, YDEGEE.